This T cell receptor (beta chain) came from a study of shared clonotypes between healthy human individuals (dated by TCRdb to 2018 to 2020). For context, the study as a whole: A couple of women and a few men aged 18 to 49 years were included in the cohort. For each donor, three plates each were used for CD4 naive and CD4 memory, two plates were used for CD8 naive, and one plate was used for CD8 memory. Leukapheresis yielded between about 0.9 and 10 billion PBMCs per donor. Libraries were prepared and TCR repertoires were sequenced by different laboratories using diverse techniques, in order to increase sequencing depth and limit assay-specific biases. To estimate repertoire size and how much clonotype sharing occurs between individuals, the study deeply sequenced the blood TCR repertoires of five healthy adults.

Using the deep immunoSEQ assay, multiplex PCR amplified TCR CDR3 regions from genomic DNA. Extracted genomic DNA from each cell subset was distributed evenly across all wells of several immunoSEQ 96-well plates, and each plate was treated as a replicate. Each replicate PCR for sorted subsets received around 0.2 ug genomic DNA, equal to tens of thousands of T cell genomes. Purified libraries were quantified with a Qubit 3.0 fluorometer, sized on a Bioanalyzer 2100, and re-quantified with the KAPA Library Quantification kit. Every immunoSEQ 96-well plate was sequenced on a dedicated single-read 150-cycle Illumina NextSeq 550 flow cell. On the study's bioinformatics: Because the immunoSEQ output included only junctional sequences and no quality scores, the filtering could not be the same as the filtering used for full-length reads. To assign V/J genes and CDR3, sequences were annotated against IMGT germline references using PyIR, a Python wrapper for IgBLAST v1.9. Any read was removed if the V/J assignment was weak (E-value above 1e-6), the CDR3 was missing, or the read contained stop codons, out-of-frame junctions, or ambiguous translated residues. V3J clonotypes were defined as sequences sharing the same inferred V gene, J gene, and CDR3 amino acid sequence. Percentage overlap between repertoires was calculated by dividing the number of shared unique clonotypes by the size of the smaller repertoire. Repertoire richness was assessed with RTK rarefaction, the Chao1 estimator, and Recon v2.1 estimates of unobserved clonotypes. For all TCRbeta clonotypes obtained by the gDNA method from a few donors, generation probabilities were computed with OLGA. The source is immuneACCESS, and TCRdb retained only in-frame sequences with V and J called. Part of the clones is not carried over; for the studies checked, unresolved V genes explain less than half of this, and the remainder is unexplained. The V and J calls and the clone size are those of that table, but D and trimming were determined from the DNA. In this sample the table shows roughly 2,000,000 clones, 85% to 95% of which occur a single time. The ten largest clonotypes hold around 1.2% of the sample.

Concerning this clone: Its recognized antigen is unknown. Per-nucleotide qualities are absent, and no much larger clonotype sits a single base away.

For the CD8 naive samples, CD45RO-negative cells were positively selected for CCR7, yielding a CD45RA+CCR7+ population from which TemRA cells were excluded. The donors were healthy, HIV-negative adults who had no recently reported acute infections or vaccinations. Every donor was a Caucasian adult residing in Nashville, Tennessee, USA. Blood was obtained by leukapheresis, after which PBMCs were separated by Ficoll-Histopaque density gradient centrifugation and cryopreserved in liquid nitrogen vapor phase. Analytical flow cytometry was used to check the purity and quantity of each magnetically sorted T cell population. Each sorted fraction had its genomic DNA isolated and then quantified by UV absorbance on a Nanodrop 2000c. Broader findings and caveats from the paper: The small number of donors limited the genetic and exposure-history diversity represented. Estimated clonotype richness was generally larger for naive than for memory subsets. Rarefaction of sorted-subset datasets indicated incomplete sequencing despite the large sequencing depth. Sampling was restricted to blood, and TCR repertoires in tissues likely differ from the TCR repertoires found in blood. Pairwise subsampling led to the expectation that sequencing depth would affect the degree of clonotype sharing among donors. About 5% of naive CD4, roughly 3.5% of naive CD8, roughly 2.4% of memory CD4, and about 0.4% of memory CD8 clonotypes were shared across four donors. Compared with non-shared clonotypes, the clonotypes found in all four sorted-subset donors had higher generation probabilities.

The CDR3 measures 15 amino acids from cysteine to phenylalanine. The kept DNA is CDR3 alone, 45 bases in frame from the first base. The receptor was isolated from a man younger than 35 in good health. This sequence uses TRBV21-1 and TRBJ2-7; the D segment call TRBD2 is taken from the table without a DNA check. TRBV21-1 is assigned pseudogene status. Sequencing input: naive CD8+ T cells sorted from blood. The cell subset or site label corresponds to: CD45RA+CCR7+. The DNA reads TGTGCCAGCAGCAAAGGTCCCAGGGACTACTACGAGCAGTACTTC. Translation gives CASSKGPRDYYEQYF.